There are a few counts of the clone carrying this T cell receptor beta chain. The antigen is unknown. The sample has other DNA sequences that encode this CDR3 too. This record belongs to a study of shared clonotypes between healthy human individuals. Study-level points and caveats: Four donors had around 5% of their naive CD4 clonotypes in common.

The germline V gene has CDR1 DFQATT and CDR2 SNEGSKA (reference sequence). The CDR3 contains 11 residues. V lost 1 base and J lost 5, with 3 bases in between. The data were produced by immunoSEQ multiplex PCR, yet TCRdb's version contains in-frame clones alone and is incomplete. The sample has approximately 2,300,000 clones, around 90% seen once; the top ten hold about 0.41%. Sample: naive CD4+ T cells from PBMCs. This sample's subset: CD45RA+ positively selected. The receptor's source is a man between 18 and 35 years old in good health. Some clones in this sample may be carry-over from other donors' samples. This rearrangement joins TRBV20-1 to TRBJ1-5; D unclear. The DNA for the CDR3 is TGCAGTGCTAGAGCCGATCAGCCCCAGCATTTT. Residues: CSARADQPQHF.